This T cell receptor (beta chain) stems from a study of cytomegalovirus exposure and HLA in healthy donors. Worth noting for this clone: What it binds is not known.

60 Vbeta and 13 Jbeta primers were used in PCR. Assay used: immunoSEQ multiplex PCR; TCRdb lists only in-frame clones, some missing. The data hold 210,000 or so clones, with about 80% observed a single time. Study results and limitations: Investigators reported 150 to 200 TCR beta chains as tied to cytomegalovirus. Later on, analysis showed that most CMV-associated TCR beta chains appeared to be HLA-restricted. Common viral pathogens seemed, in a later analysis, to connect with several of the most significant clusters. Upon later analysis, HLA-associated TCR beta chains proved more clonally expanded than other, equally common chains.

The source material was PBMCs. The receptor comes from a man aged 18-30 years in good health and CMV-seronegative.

The CDR3 DNA reads as TGTGCCAGCAGCTTGATTCTAGCGGACACCGGGGAGCTGTTTTTT. Translation: CASSLILADTGELFF. This rearrangement joins TRBV5-5 to TRBJ2-2; 7 bases are shared with TRBD2. The CDR3 covers 15 residues. Looked up from germline, CDR1 is SGHKS and CDR2 is YYEKEE (reference sequence). Trimming at V came to 1 base and at J to 3 bases, leaving 3 bases not matched to a gene.